These 8 T cell receptor beta chains were all obtained from the same sample, sequenced in a study of identical twins. One entry per CDR3 protein, called by TCRdb with MiXCR from the 5' RACE reads. The data show 300,000 to 350,000 distinct CDR3 sequences, 12% seen once. A further study also used this sample, focusing on yellow fever vaccine responses in identical twins.

What was sequenced was CD8+ T cells sorted from blood. These receptors all come from a woman aged 18-29 years in good health.

In this sample, this clonotype turned up once. Possible read error: a much larger clone is one base away. The chain joins TRBV9 to TRBJ2-3; 8 nucleotides agree with TRBD2. The CDR3 totals 16 residues. V was pared by 4 bases and J by 4 bases, with 11 bases of the junction left unmatched. Germline V gene lookup returns CDR1 SGDLS and CDR2 YYNGEE. The CDR3 DNA reads as TGTGCCAGCAGCAGCTTAAGCGGGGGCCCATCAGATACGCAGTATTTT. Translation gives CASSSLSGGPSDTQYF.

This clonotype showed up just a few times. The chain is built from TRBV15 and TRBJ2-7, with 11 bases matching TRBD1. V was clipped by 5 bases and J by 2 bases; unmatched bases: 5. This CDR3 contains 15 residues. Germline CDR1 is LNHNV and CDR2 is YYDKDF (reference sequence). CDR3 DNA: TGTGCCACCAGCGAGGGGGACAGGGGGGCCTACGAGCAGTACGTC. Protein sequence: CATSEGDRGAYEQYV.

V gene TRBV2 combines with J gene TRBJ2-1; D possibly uses TRBD1 or TRBD2 (6 bases each). This CDR3 is built from 17 residues. Germline loops: CDR1 SNHLY, CDR2 FYNNEI. V was pared by 3 bases and J by 7 bases, with 22 bases between. The CDR3 DNA sequence: TGTGCCAGCAGTGACCCGAGTAGAGGGGGGAATTTTAATGAGCAGTTCTTC. Amino acids: CASSDPSRGGNFNEQFF. Looking up the rest from reference TRBV2 and TRBJ2-1 gives the full variable domain: EPEVTQTPSHQVTQMGQEVILRCVPISNHLYFYWYRQILGQKVEFLVSFYNNEISEKSEIFDDQFSVERPDGSNFTLKIRSTKLEDSAMYFCASSDPSRGGNFNEQFFGPGTRLTVL.

The rearrangement uses TRBV27 and TRBJ2-1; 10 bases align to TRBD1. The CDR3 totals 16 residues. Germline CDR1 and CDR2: MNHEY and SMNVEV (reference sequence). J lost 8 bases, V lost 6 bases, and 13 bases had no gene match. DNA for the CDR3: TGTGCCAGCAGCTTAGCTCCCGGACAGGGGGTCGATGAGCAGTTCTTC. Amino acid sequence: CASSLAPGQGVDEQFF.

This clonotype was seen many times. The chain recombines TRBV7-2 with TRBJ2-5; 8 nucleotides match TRBD1. From germline, CDR1 is SGHTA and CDR2 FQGNSA. J was trimmed by 2 bases and V by 1 base; bases with no gene match: 9. The CDR3 is 17 amino acids. In DNA, the CDR3 is TGTGCCAGCAGCTTAGGGCTGACAGGGGTATCGCAAGAGACCCAGTACTTC. This translates into CASSLGLTGVSQETQYF.

This clonotype was counted only a few times. The J gene is TRBJ1-2, the V gene TRBV27; D remains ambiguous. V lost 6 bases and J lost 4, with 15 bases in between. Per germline, CDR1 MNHEY and CDR2 SMNVEV (reference sequence). CDR3 length: 14 amino acids. The CDR3 is CASSQAGSAYGYTF. The CDR3 DNA is TGTGCCAGCAGCCAAGCGGGCTCCGCCTATGGCTACACCTTC.

This clonotype has just a few counts. The chain couples TRBV7-8 to TRBJ2-3, with 13 bases matching TRBD2. V gave up 5 bases and J gave up 5 bases; unmatched junction bases: 7. Germline values: CDR1 SGHVS, CDR2 FQNEAQ. The CDR3 runs to 16 residues. The CDR3 loop is CASSLRLAGGIDTQYF. The DNA for the CDR3 is TGTGCCAGCAGCCTGAGACTAGCGGGGGGCATAGATACGCAGTATTTT.

This clonotype was picked up many times. The chain carries TRBV12-3 or TRBV12-4 and TRBJ1-1; TRBD1 might be the D (5 bases). The CDR3 has 12 residues. The germline V and J ends were trimmed by 10 bases and 7 bases, with 16 bases remaining between them. CDR3 in amino acids: CATPQGLFEAFF. CDR3 DNA: TGTGCCACCCCGCAGGGTTTATTTGAAGCTTTCTTT.